This section outlines one T cell receptor beta chain sequence together with its context. Antigen specificity is unknown. Repertoires were generated with immunoSEQ multiplex PCR, while TCRdb's copy carries only in-frame clones and drops some. The sample consists of approximately 240,000 clones, under 95% of them appearing once. This sample was included in a study of cytomegalovirus exposure and HLA in healthy donors. Study-level background: The 120 validation repertoires and the approximately 640 first-cohort repertoires shared a platform, a later analysis reported. General study findings and limits: In a later analysis, first-cohort TCR clusters were found to tend to co-occur in the 120 or so validation repertoires. Researchers counted roughly 160 TCR beta chains as cytomegalovirus-associated.

This CDR3 contains 13 residues. V trimming: 1 base; J trimming: 5 bases; junction bases outside the gene matches: 1. Germline CDR1 SGDLS, CDR2 YYNGEE. The donors were part of the validation cohort of around 110 subjects. That cohort was separate from the first cohort, which comprised fewer than 800 subjects. This sequence originates from a woman aged 18 to 35 in good health and CMV-seronegative. V and J are TRBV9 and TRBJ1-2, with 8 bases that match TRBD1. The sequencing input was PBMCs. CDR3 in DNA: TGTGCCAGCAGCGTACAGGGGGCTTATGGCTACACCTTC. It yields the protein CASSVQGAYGYTF.